What follows is one TCR beta chain and its context. Its antigen remains unknown. Unique molecular identifiers were present in the TCR beta cDNA libraries. TCRdb recomputed calls from the PCR reads with MiXCR, one row per CDR3 protein. The data show fewer than 600,000 distinct CDR3 sequences, nearly 45% seen once. The CDR3 consists of 17 residues. The germline CDR1 and CDR2 sequences are LGHNA and YSLEER. The entry originates in a study of post-analysis software for immune sequencing data. Study-wide results and caveats: The study found TRBV5-6, TRBV5-1 and TRBV20-1 among four to six TRBV segments more frequent in patients than controls.

The sequence was obtained from a girl between 10 and 17 years old with multiple sclerosis. Input material: blood. The chain recombines TRBV4-3 with TRBJ2-1; 8 bases match TRBD2. The DNA end is a closer match to TRBJ2-7, so the J assignment may be wrong. CDR3 coding DNA: TGCGCCAGCAGCCAAGTCCTAGCGGGCGACTCCTACAATGAGCAGTACTTC. Translation: CASSQVLAGDSYNEQYF.